This T cell receptor (beta chain) was identified in a study of T-cell memory formation after mild COVID-19. Comment on this clonotype: Its target is not known.

V was shortened by 2 bases and J by 1 base, with 8 bases between the two germline ends. The CDR3 contains 14 residues. Looked up from germline, CDR1 is SNHLY and CDR2 is FYNNEI. Using constant-segment primers, 5'RACE produced TCR alpha and TCR beta cDNA libraries carrying sample barcodes and UMIs. TCRdb processed the 5' RACE reads anew with MiXCR; each CDR3 protein has one entry. The sample shows 350,000 to 500,000 distinct CDR3 sequences, around a quarter of them seen only once. Broader study findings: Contracting clones, day 15 to 85, had balanced CD4/CD8, and later expanders favored CD4+. Among CD4+ contracting clones, most were CM and EM, and CD8+ ones EMRA.

The rearrangement links TRBV2 to TRBJ1-1; no definite D call. Sequencing was performed on PBMCs or a T cell subset sorted from them (not recorded which). The TCR sequence derives from an adult woman who had mild COVID-19 (a few samples of this study predate the infection). Cell type and time point are not known. CDR3 nucleotide sequence: TGTGCCAGCAGTGAAACAGCCGGGAACACTGAAGCTTTCTTT. Amino acid sequence: CASSETAGNTEAFF.